Sequencing of this T cell receptor (beta chain) was carried out in a study of Ad26.COV2.S vaccination and SARS-CoV-2 variants (dated by TCRdb to the early 2020s). At the level of the whole study: Donors in the vaccine arm were drawn from COV1001, a phase I-IIa trial of Ad26.COV2.S in healthy adults that was multicentre, randomized, double-blind and placebo-controlled. Dosing of Ad26.COV2.S was intramuscular, at either 5x10^10 or 1x10^11 viral particles, delivered as one shot or as two shots spaced 56 days apart. TCRbeta repertoire sequencing was used to assess the specificity and breadth of SARS-CoV-2-reactive T cell receptors after Ad26.COV2.S vaccination. The TCR-sequenced set comprised about 30 samples: some 19 Ad26.COV2.S vaccine recipients, 5 placebo recipients and 8 SARS-CoV-2 convalescent individuals. Trial participants were randomized into five groups of five, in which low-dose or high-dose Ad26.COV2.S was given once or twice, or placebo was given on both occasions. Throughout the experiments and outcome assessment, investigators stayed blinded to trial group allocation. General findings and caveats noted by the study authors: According to the authors, total T cell responses may have been underestimated by the TCR breadth and depth analyses. After vaccination, spike-specific CD8+ and CD4+ T cell responses were reported to show substantial breadth. Spike-specific TCR breadth was higher in Ad26.COV2.S recipients than in placebo recipients (P = 0.0014). The study was not powered for comparison of responses between vaccine doses or regimens. Vaccine and placebo recipients had comparable non-spike TCR breadth, which fits with the vaccine containing only spike.

The CDR3 contains 14 residues, cysteine and phenylalanine counted. Only the CDR3 DNA is retained, 42 bases long and in frame from the first base. V was cut back by 5 bases and J by 3 bases, leaving a gap of 12 bases between them. From a lookup of the germline V gene (reference sequence), CDR1 and CDR2 are LNHDA and SQIVND. This clone came up once. Its cognate antigen has yet to be identified. Nothing much larger sits one base from this clone, and base qualities are not available. TCRbeta CDR3 regions were sequenced with the immunoSEQ Assay. After extraction, genomic DNA underwent amplification by bias-controlled multiplex PCR, followed by high-throughput sequencing. The original pipeline was this. Collapsing and filtering of sequences were performed to quantify the absolute abundance of each unique TCRbeta CDR3 region. T cell fraction was estimated by normalizing TCRbeta template counts to usable DNA, which was measured by amplifying reference genes present in all nucleated cells. Repertoire TCRs were annotated as SARS-CoV-2-specific by exact matching of V gene, CDR3 amino acid sequence and J gene to a known reactive TCR set. The reference SARS-CoV-2 TCR set was derived from MIRA and filtered for enrichment in COVID-19-positive ImmuneCODE repertoires, a step that removed public or cross-reactive TCRs. Using the MIRA antigens, annotated TCRs were further analysed by specific ORF or by position within an ORF. Breadth was defined as annotated unique rearrangements over total unique productive rearrangements; depth was the summed frequency of those rearrangements. Group comparisons of TCR breadth used two-sided Wilcoxon rank-sum tests. The clones in this table, taken by TCRdb from immuneACCESS, are in-frame only. Not every clone is retained; where verified, under half of the shortfall comes from an unresolved V gene, and the cause of the rest is unknown. The DNA gave D and trimming, while V, J and clone size come from that table. The table for this sample lists hundreds of thousands of clones; under 90% of them were counted only once. The ten top clones hold around 7.4% of the sample.

The treatment or condition label corresponds to: some 20 received Ad26.COV2.S at low or high dose, single or two shots; several received placebo; per-sample allocation not given. Repertoires of vaccine and placebo recipients were sequenced from samples collected on day 63 after the first injection. Cohort 1b enrolled 20 to 30 adults aged 18-55 years at a single site in Boston, USA, between 29 July and 7 August 2020. Ad26.COV2.S was a replication-incompetent adenovirus type 26 vector that expressed a prefusion-stabilized SARS-CoV-2 spike protein derived from the original Wuhan strain. Recombination linked TRBV19 to TRBJ2-3; the D gene remains uncertain. This clonotype was sampled from a person between 18 and 65 years old who received the Ad26.COV2.S COVID-19 vaccine or a placebo. The material sequenced was peripheral blood, taken in a trial of Ad26.COV2.S vaccine versus placebo. The DNA sequence is TGTGCCAGTAGTTCCCGAATGGGGACAGATACGCAGTATTTT. This is translated as CASSSRMGTDTQYF.